The 21 T cell receptor beta chains presented below share a single source sample, sequenced in a study of regulatory T cells in long-lasting Graves disease. iRepertoire HTBI primers and Arm-PCR of CDR3 regions built TCR beta libraries. In TCRdb, the multiplex PCR reads were re-called with MiXCR into one record per CDR3 protein. Here the sample spans fewer than 400,000 distinct CDR3 sequences, about 18% being singletons. Time point defined: persistent/refractory GD, antithyroid drugs over 5 years with positive TRAb. Following extraction of RNA from PBMCs, that RNA was used to make the TCR library. This specimen consisted of peripheral blood mononuclear cells (PBMCs), obtained when the disease was refractory, from a patient treated with antithyroid drugs. These receptors all stem from a female donor with Graves disease.

The rearrangement links TRBV10-2 to TRBJ2-7, with 8 bases identical to TRBD1. V was pared by 4 bases and J by 2 bases, with 7 bases of the junction left unmatched. This CDR3 spans 15 amino acids. CDR1 is WSHSY, CDR2 SAAADI, per germline. The CDR3 nucleotides are TGCGCCAGCAGTGCCCCGGACAGGGAAGCCTACGAGCAGTACTTC. Its protein product is CASSAPDREAYEQYF.

The V gene is TRBV20-1, the J gene TRBJ2-5; 8 bases align to TRBD1. CDR1 is DFQATT and CDR2 is SNEGSKA in the germline V gene (reference sequence). The CDR3 runs 13 residues. V trimming: 3 bases; J trimming: 4 bases; junction bases outside the gene matches: 4. CDR3 loop: CSARSRGPETQYF. Written as DNA, the CDR3 is TGCAGTGCTAGGAGCAGGGGGCCAGAGACCCAGTACTTC.

At least ten counts were recorded for this clonotype. CDR3 sequence reads: CASSPSRETQYF. As DNA, the CDR3 is TGTGCCAGCTCACCATCCCGAGAGACCCAGTACTTC. J is TRBJ2-5 and V is TRBV18, with no clear D. There are 12 residues in the CDR3. Looked up from germline, CDR1 is KGHSH and CDR2 is LQKENI. Trimming shortened V by 2 bases and J by 4 bases, and 5 bases separated the two germline ends.

The chain links TRBV6-2 or TRBV6-3 to TRBJ2-7; 8 bases fit TRBD1. Germline V gives CDR1 MNHEY, CDR2 SVGEGT. V was clipped by 6 bases and J by 2 bases; unmatched bases: 3. The CDR3 runs 13 residues. In nucleotides, the CDR3 is TGTGCCAGCAGCGTACAGGGGGCCTACGAGCAGTACTTC. It is translated as CASSVQGAYEQYF.

This clonotype was picked up one time. The chain recombines TRBV11-2 with TRBJ2-3, with D possibly TRBD1 on 6 matching bases. Germline CDR1 is SGHAT and CDR2 is FQNNGV. The CDR3 is 14 residues long. V gave up 5 bases and J gave up 2 bases, with 11 bases separating them. The CDR3 coding sequence is TGTGCCAGCAGCACTGGACAGTCCACAGATACGCAGTATTTT. Amino acid sequence: CASSTGQSTDTQYF.

This clonotype was counted a few times. The chain has TRBV5-1 and TRBJ2-7, with D possibly being TRBD1 (5 bases). Between the trimmed V and J ends, which lost 4 bases and 2 bases, there was a span of 22 bases. The CDR3 length is 17 residues. Germline values: CDR1 SGHRS, CDR2 YFSETQ. The CDR3, as DNA: TGCGCCAGCAGCCCCCGGTCCGGCACAGGTACTACCTACGAGCAGTACTTC. Its protein is CASSPRSGTGTTYEQYF.

About this clonotype itself: This may be a read error: a much more frequent sequence differs by one nucleotide. The V and J genes are TRBV6-2 or TRBV6-3 and TRBJ2-5; D is unclear. Germline CDR1 and CDR2: MNHEY and SVGEGT. CDR3 length: 12 amino acids. DNA for the CDR3: TGTACCAACAGTTACTCTGAGGAGACCCAGTACTTC. Translation gives CTNSYSEETQYF.

This clonotype was counted at least ten times. The chain couples TRBV6-1 to TRBJ2-7; TRBD2 agrees at 12 bases. V lost 6 bases and J lost 0; bases outside the gene matches: 6. The CDR3 extends over 16 amino acids. Germline V CDR1 and CDR2: MNHNS, SASEGT. In DNA, the CDR3 is TGTGCCAGCAGCCGGAGGACTAGCGGGACCTCCTACGAGCAGTACTTC. Translated, it gives CASSRRTSGTSYEQYF.

CDR3 sequence: CASRSGTGDTDTQYF. The CDR3 DNA is TGTGCCAGCCGTTCCGGGACAGGTGACACAGATACGCAGTATTTT. This chain uses TRBV6-5 with TRBJ2-3; 8 bases line up with TRBD1. The V gene end was trimmed by 8 bases and the J gene end by 2 bases; junction bases not matched to a gene: 9. This CDR3 contains 15 residues. The germline V gene encodes CDR1 MNHEY and CDR2 SVGAGI.

This clonotype has a handful of counts. One end of the junction does not line up with germline, which may come from a read error. The genes are TRBV11-2 and TRBJ2-2; 8 positions agree with TRBD1. In germline, CDR1 is SGHAT, CDR2 FQNNGV. The CDR3 covers 17 residues. The CDR3 DNA reads as TGTGCCAGCACCTTAGGCGACAGGGGAAGGGACACCGGGGAGCTGTTTTTT. Its translation: CASTLGDRGRDTGELFF.

This clonotype appeared many times. The V call is TRBV27, the J call TRBJ2-5; D might be TRBD1 (6 bases). CDR3 length: 12 amino acids. CDR1 MNHEY and CDR2 SMNVEV come from the germline V gene (reference sequence). The ends were cut back, 7 bases at V and 5 bases at J, with 11 bases in the middle. In DNA form, the CDR3 reads TGTGCCAGCAAGGGGGTAGACGAGACCCAGTACTTC. Encoded protein: CASKGVDETQYF.

This clonotype came up many times. The chain couples TRBV2 to TRBJ1-2; a weak D match, TRBD1 (5 bases). Trimming shortened V by 6 bases and J by 8 bases, and 16 bases separated the two germline ends. The germline V gene has CDR1 SNHLY and CDR2 FYNNEI. There are 13 residues in the CDR3. The CDR3 DNA follows: TGTGCCAGCAGAGTAGACAGCCCGGGAGGCTACACCTTC. Its protein product is CASRVDSPGGYTF.

A word on this clonotype: At one boundary the junction diverges from the germline segment, which might be a read error. V and J are TRBV15 and TRBJ2-6, with D possibly being TRBD1 (5 bases). The V gene's germline CDR1 is LNHNV and CDR2 YYDKDF (reference sequence). This CDR3 region has 13 residues. CDR3 nucleotide sequence: TGTGCCACCAGCAGAGCTGGGGCCAACGTCCCGACTTTC. This gives the protein CATSRAGANVPTF.

This clonotype was detected a few times. CDR3 DNA: TGTGCCAGCAGTGAAGAGGAAGGCCAGCCCCAGCATTTT. Amino acid sequence: CASSEEEGQPQHF. The chain joins TRBV2 to TRBJ1-5; D unresolved. The length of the CDR3 is 13 residues. The germline gives CDR1 SNHLY, CDR2 FYNNEI. V lost 1 base, J lost 7 bases, and 8 bases lay in between.

This clonotype was recorded at least ten times. V is TRBV5-1 and J is TRBJ1-1, with 10 bases aligning to TRBD1. The trim removed 4 bases at V and 1 base at J, leaving 4 bases unmatched. Germline V CDR1 and CDR2: SGHRS, YFSETQ. This CDR3 region has 15 residues. CDR3 in DNA: TGCGCCAGCAGCCACAGGGACAGGGGGAACACTGAAGCTTTCTTT. Protein sequence: CASSHRDRGNTEAFF. The variable domain in full, with the rest retrieved from reference TRBV5-1 and TRBJ1-1, is KAGVTQTPRYLIKTRGQQVTLSCSPISGHRSVSWYQQTPGQGLQFLFEYFSETQRNKGNFPGRFSGRQFSNSRSEMNVSTLELGDSALYLCASSHRDRGNTEAFFGQGTRLTVV.

This clonotype was found a few times. This sequence joins TRBV6-1 and TRBJ2-7, with no clear D. V was trimmed by 5 bases and J by 2 bases, leaving 22 bases between them. Germline V gene lookup returns CDR1 MNHNS and CDR2 SASEGT. CDR3 size: 17 residues. The CDR3 bases are TGTGCCAGCAGTTTGGGTTTAGGACGGGCCGTACCCTACGAGCAGTACTTC. It is translated as CASSLGLGRAVPYEQYF.

This chain uses TRBV6-1 with TRBJ2-6; 9 bases match TRBD1. This CDR3 comprises 18 residues. Trimming removed 3 bases from V and 0 bases from J; junction bases left unmatched: 6. In germline, CDR1 is MNHNS, CDR2 SASEGT. The CDR3 protein is CASSDLRDRASGANVLTF. Written as DNA, the CDR3 is TGTGCCAGCAGTGACCTCCGGGACAGGGCCTCTGGGGCCAACGTCCTGACTTTC.

The chain joins TRBV9 to TRBJ2-5, with TRBD1 matching 7 bases. Germline V gives CDR1 SGDLS, CDR2 YYNGEE. The CDR3 spans 14 residues. V shed 3 bases, J shed 5 bases, and the junction held 7 bases outside the gene matches. The CDR3 DNA follows: TGTGCCAGCAGCGAGACAGGGACGGGGGAGACCCAGTACTTC. It encodes CASSETGTGETQYF. The full variable domain, its missing parts supplied by reference TRBV9 and TRBJ2-5, is DSGVTQTPKHLITATGQRVTLRCSPRSGDLSVYWYQQSLDQGLQFLIQYYNGEERAKGNILERFSAQQFPDLHSELNLSSLELGDSALYFCASSETGTGETQYFGPGTRLLVL.

This clonotype was recorded at least ten times. The chain has TRBV27 and TRBJ2-7, with 9 bases identical to TRBD2. This CDR3 contains 14 residues. Germline V lookup: CDR1 MNHEY, CDR2 SMNVEV (reference sequence). J lost 6 bases, V lost 3 bases, and 6 bases had no gene match. CDR3 residues: CASSFVAGAGEQYF. DNA for the CDR3: TGTGCCAGCAGTTTTGTAGCGGGAGCGGGCGAGCAGTACTTC.

This rearrangement joins TRBV10-3 to TRBJ2-3, with D tentatively TRBD1 (5 bases). Germline assignment: CDR1 ENHRY and CDR2 SYGVKD. There are 13 residues in the CDR3. Trimming removed 6 bases from V and 0 bases from J, with 7 bases in between. CDR3 nucleotides: TGTGCCATCAGGGGGCTAAGCACAGATACGCAGTATTTT. This translates into CAIRGLSTDTQYF.

The rearrangement joins TRBV19 to TRBJ1-3, with a possible D match to TRBD1 (5 bases). V lost 4 bases, J lost 1 base, and 11 bases lay in between. The CDR3 runs 15 residues. Per germline, CDR1 LNHDA and CDR2 SQIVND (reference sequence). CDR3 residues: CASSTLRVSGNTIYF. The CDR3 region has the DNA TGTGCCAGTAGTACCCTCAGGGTGTCTGGAAACACCATATATTTT. The full variable domain, in which reference TRBV19 and TRBJ1-3 provide the parts outside the CDR3, is DGGITQSPKYLFRKEGQNVTLSCEQNLNHDAMYWYRQDPGQGLRLIYYSQIVNDFQKGDIAEGYSVSREKKESFPLTVTSAQKNPTAFYLCASSTLRVSGNTIYFGEGSWLTVV.